Presented here are 18 T cell receptor beta chains from one specimen sequenced in a study of blood T cell repertoires in COVID-19. The assay was immunoSEQ multiplex PCR, and TCRdb's table has in-frame clones only and misses some. This sample has a few hundred thousand clones, with roughly nine tenths found just once. What was sequenced was PBMCs or T cells enriched from blood (not recorded which). Every receptor here comes from a woman in her fifties or sixties in a cohort exposed to, infected with or recovered from COVID-19 (not recorded which).

This chain links TRBV18 with TRBJ2-1; TRBD1 aligns across 9 bases. The CDR3 extends over 13 amino acids. V lost 5 bases, J lost 9 bases, and 5 bases stayed unmatched. Germline CDR1 and CDR2: KGHSH and LQKENI. CDR3 in amino acids: CASSGTGGTEQFF. In nucleotides, the CDR3 is TGTGCCAGCTCAGGAACAGGGGGCACTGAGCAGTTCTTC.

Comment on this clone: Other DNA sequences from this sample encode an identical CDR3 as well. The chain uses TRBV30 and TRBJ1-2; 7 nucleotides align to TRBD1. CDR3 length: 12 residues. Germline V CDR1 and CDR2: GTSNPN, SVGIG (reference sequence). Unmatched junction bases numbered 5, after V lost 3 bases and J lost 7 bases. The CDR3 loop reads CAWRPPGGGYTF. The DNA of the CDR3 is TGTGCCTGGAGGCCACCAGGGGGTGGCTACACCTTC. The whole variable domain, remainder taken from reference TRBV30 and TRBJ1-2, is SQTIHQWPATLVQPVGSPLSLECTVEGTSNPNLYWYRQAAGRGLQLLFYSVGIGQISSEVPQNLSASRPQDRQFILSSKKLLLSDSGFYLCAWRPPGGGYTFGSGTRLTVV.

The chain has TRBV6-4 and TRBJ1-5; 7 nucleotides align to TRBD1. Trimming cost V 0 bases and J 8 bases; bases outside gene matches: 4. Germline V gene sequence: CDR1 MRHNA, CDR2 SNTAGT. CDR3 length equals 14 residues. The CDR3: CASSDSGGAEPQHF. The CDR3 region has the DNA TGTGCCAGCAGTGACTCAGGGGGCGCTGAGCCCCAGCATTTT.

This chain links TRBV6-5 with TRBJ2-7; 7 bases agree with TRBD1. There are 16 residues in the CDR3. Trimming cost V 4 bases and J 3 bases; bases outside gene matches: 12. In germline, CDR1 is MNHEY, CDR2 SVGAGI. The CDR3 DNA reads as TGTGCCAGCAGTTCCGATCCGGGACAGCACTTCTACGAGCAGTACTTC. Its protein is CASSSDPGQHFYEQYF.

This clone appeared a single time. This chain joins TRBV4-3 and TRBJ2-3; TRBD2 might be the D (6 bases). CDR1 LGHNA and CDR2 YSLEER come from the germline V gene. CDR3 size: 14 residues. V lost 0 bases to trimming and J lost 9 bases, with 13 bases between them. The CDR3 DNA follows: TGCGCCAGCAGCCAAGATTCGGGAGCGAGCACGCAGTATTTT. It yields the protein CASSQDSGASTQYF.

This rearrangement joins TRBV21-1 to TRBJ1-1; TRBD1, the table's D call, lacks a check against the DNA. TRBV21-1 is a pseudogene segment. CDR3 length: 16 residues. CDR3 protein: CASNDRGLPRNTEAFF. The CDR3 DNA sequence: TGTGCCAGCAACGACAGGGGCCTTCCAAGGAACACTGAAGCTTTCTTT.

This rearrangement joins TRBV9 to TRBJ1-1; unclear D gene. This CDR3 region has 13 residues. The germline V gene has CDR1 SGDLS and CDR2 YYNGEE. V shed 4 bases and J shed 4 bases, with 11 bases lying between them. The CDR3, as DNA: TGTGCCAGCAGCCCTTACCTGAGCACTGAAGCTTTCTTT. It yields the protein CASSPYLSTEAFF.

The rearrangement links TRBV19 to TRBJ1-1; no reliable D call. The CDR3 consists of 18 residues. Germline CDR1 reads LNHDA; CDR2 reads SQIVND (reference sequence). V dropped 3 bases and J dropped 5 bases, with 25 bases sitting between them. CDR3 bases: TGTGCCAGTAGTATGTCATGGGCAGCAAGATTGAACATGACTGAAGCTTTCTTT. Amino acid sequence: CASSMSWAARLNMTEAFF.

The CDR3 DNA is TGTGCCAGCAGTGAGGACAGGGGGCCTGGCTACACCTTC. This translates into CASSEDRGPGYTF. The chain employs TRBV2 and TRBJ1-2, with TRBD1 matching 11 bases. V was clipped by 3 bases and J by 7 bases; unmatched bases: 1. The length of the CDR3 is 13 residues. Per germline, CDR1 SNHLY and CDR2 FYNNEI.

This chain uses TRBV6-2 or TRBV6-3 with TRBJ2-1; 9 bases agree with TRBD1. The ends lost 2 bases at V and 3 bases at J; junction bases unmatched: 2. This CDR3 has 15 residues. Germline values: CDR1 MNHEY, CDR2 SVGEGT. CDR3 bases: TGTGCCAGCAGTTACGCGACAGGGGGCTACAATGAGCAGTTCTTC. It translates to CASSYATGGYNEQFF.

This clone was counted a single time. The chain is built from TRBV10-2 and TRBJ2-5, with 12 bases matching TRBD2. CDR3 size: 13 residues. From germline, CDR1 is WSHSY and CDR2 SAAADI. Losses at the gene ends were 10 bases for V and 3 bases for J; bases not matched to a gene: 3. The CDR3 sequence is CAIRLAGEETQYF. The DNA of the CDR3 is TGCGCCATCCGACTAGCGGGGGAAGAGACCCAGTACTTC.

DNA of the CDR3: TGTGCCAGCAGCCCCGGACAGATAACCTACGAGCAGTACTTC. It codes for CASSPGQITYEQYF. This chain joins TRBV9 and TRBJ2-7, with a weak D call TRBD1 (6 bases). Germline CDR1 SGDLS, CDR2 YYNGEE. The CDR3 loop spans 14 amino acids. V was shortened by 4 bases and J by 2 bases, with 13 bases between the two germline ends.

The chain links TRBV7-2 to TRBJ2-3, with D possibly TRBD1 on 6 matching bases. V lost 1 base, J lost 2 bases, and 7 bases lay in between. The germline V gene encodes CDR1 SGHTA and CDR2 FQGNSA. CDR3 length equals 14 residues. The CDR3 protein is CASSLDRVTDTQYF. Here the CDR3 DNA reads TGTGCCAGCAGCTTAGACAGGGTCACAGATACGCAGTATTTT.

The chain couples TRBV2 to TRBJ2-1; 9 bases line up with TRBD2. V was clipped by 6 bases and J by 10 bases; unmatched bases: 16. There are 16 residues in the CDR3. Germline CDR1 is SNHLY and CDR2 is FYNNEI. The CDR3 is CASSSGTSKPYQEQFF. The CDR3 bases are TGTGCCAGCAGCTCAGGGACTAGCAAACCGTATCAGGAGCAGTTCTTC.

The chain combines TRBV19 with TRBJ1-2; the D gene is possibly TRBD1 (5 bases). The V and J ends lost 1 base and 4 bases respectively, with 13 bases between them. The length of the CDR3 is 15 residues. Germline assignment: CDR1 LNHDA and CDR2 SQIVND (reference sequence). CDR3 bases: TGTGCCAGTAGTATAGCAGGGTATCCCCTCTATGGCTACACCTTC. Translated: CASSIAGYPLYGYTF.

This clone has a handful of counts. This sequence joins TRBV7-2 and TRBJ2-1; 8 nucleotides line up with TRBD2. CDR1 SGHTA and CDR2 FQGNSA come from the germline V gene. V lost 1 base, J lost 4 bases, and 6 bases stayed unmatched. There are 16 residues in the CDR3. The DNA of the CDR3 is TGTGCCAGCAGCTTAGGCGGGGGGCGGCAATACAATGAGCAGTTCTTC. It is translated as CASSLGGGRQYNEQFF.

V and J are TRBV30 and TRBJ2-1; 8 nucleotides align to TRBD2. V lost 6 bases to trimming and J lost 2 bases; unmatched junction nucleotides: 12. CDR3 length: 16 amino acids. Germline V lookup: CDR1 GTSNPN, CDR2 SVGIG (reference sequence). The CDR3 here is CACLGLAIGTYNEQFF. As DNA, the CDR3 is TGTGCCTGTTTAGGACTAGCAATCGGCACCTACAATGAGCAGTTCTTC.

This clone was detected only a few times. This rearrangement joins TRBV28 to TRBJ1-2, with D hard to call. The V and J ends lost 3 bases and 7 bases respectively, with 9 bases between them. This CDR3 is built from 12 residues. From germline, CDR1 is MDHEN and CDR2 SYDVKM. The CDR3 loop is CASSFWASGYTF. Here the CDR3 DNA reads TGTGCCAGCAGTTTCTGGGCCAGTGGCTACACCTTC.